The T cell receptor beta chain described here comes from a study of blood T cell repertoires in COVID-19. Study information: Acute and convalescent COVID-19 specimens originated in the United States, Italy and Spain. The cDNA or gDNA used as material had been derived from T cells, B-cell-depleted T cells, or PBMCs.

Germline CDR1 and CDR2: SGHVS and FQNEAQ. The CDR3 sequence is 16 residues long. Losses at the gene ends were 4 bases for V and 4 bases for J; bases not matched to a gene: 9. In the authors' methods: The authors estimated nucleated cell counts from reference gene primer amplification. The method was immunoSEQ multiplex PCR; TCRdb's version includes in-frame clones alone and lacks a portion of them. V and J calls and clone size are as listed in that table; D and trimming were resolved from the DNA. In the table there are 100,000 or so clones, roughly 82% of which are singletons. The V gene is TRBV7-8, the J gene TRBJ1-3, with 8 nucleotides matching TRBD1. The sequence was obtained from a middle-aged man with active or convalescent COVID-19. What was sequenced was peripheral blood. CDR3 in amino acids: CASSYGNQGAGNTIYF. In nucleotides, the CDR3 is TGTGCCAGCAGCTACGGTAACCAGGGGGCCGGAAACACCATATATTTT.